This T cell receptor (beta chain) comes out of a study of beta chain features in type 1 diabetes. Study-wide background: Patient and healthy donor groups were alike in age, gender and cell yields. Analysis included 107,917,701 sorted cells drawn from all samples.

The sequenced template was cDNA made from the entire isolated RNA. Each sample of naive, central memory or regulatory T cells had, on average, about 3.57 million reads. This table comes from immunoSEQ multiplex PCR, and its TCRdb copy is limited to in-frame clones, with some not included. The sample shows hundreds of thousands of clones, about 14% of them seen only once. With regard to this clone: Its antigen remains unknown.

It was via CD45RO/CCR7/CD25/CD127/CD95/CD27 that CD4+ naive, central memory, regulatory and stem cell-like memory cells were sorted. Notes on the study in general: Moderately but significantly shorter TCRB CDR3s were found in Type 1 diabetes patients in all four CD4+ subsets.

The CDR3 has 13 residues. The germline CDR1 and CDR2 sequences are SQVTM and ANQGSEA. V dropped 4 bases and J dropped 7 bases, with 17 bases sitting between them. The chain recombines TRBV29-1 with TRBJ2-7; possibly TRBD1 for D (6 bases). The receptor's source is a man younger than 30 with type 1 diabetes. Sequenced material: naive CD4+ T cells from blood. The CDR3 region is CSVAKTQGWEQYF. Written as DNA, the CDR3 is TGCAGCGTTGCAAAAACCCAGGGGTGGGAGCAGTACTTC.